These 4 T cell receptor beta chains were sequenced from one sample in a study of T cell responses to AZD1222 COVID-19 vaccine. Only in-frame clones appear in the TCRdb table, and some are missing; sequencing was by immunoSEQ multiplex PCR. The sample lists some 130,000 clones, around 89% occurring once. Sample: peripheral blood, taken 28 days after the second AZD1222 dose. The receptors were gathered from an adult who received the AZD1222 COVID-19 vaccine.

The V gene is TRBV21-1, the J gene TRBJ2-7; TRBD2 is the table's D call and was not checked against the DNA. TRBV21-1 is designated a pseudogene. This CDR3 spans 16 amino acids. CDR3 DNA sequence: TGTGCCAGCAGCAAAGGGCCCGGGGAGGGTTCGTACGAGCAGTACTTC. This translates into CASSKGPGEGSYEQYF.

The CDR3 bases are TGTGCCAGCTCGCCGGGACAGGGGATGAGAGTAGCTTTCTTT. Translated: CASSPGQGMRVAFF. The chain uses TRBV18 and TRBJ1-1, with TRBD1 matching 10 bases. The V gene's germline CDR1 is KGHSH and CDR2 LQKENI. V gave up 6 bases and J gave up 10 bases; unmatched junction bases: 11. The CDR3 sequence is 14 residues long.

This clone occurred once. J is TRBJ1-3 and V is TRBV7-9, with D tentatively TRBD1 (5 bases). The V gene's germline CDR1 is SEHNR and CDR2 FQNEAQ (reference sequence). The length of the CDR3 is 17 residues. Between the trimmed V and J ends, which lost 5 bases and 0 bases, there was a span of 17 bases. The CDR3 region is CASSNAGTPGSGNTIYF. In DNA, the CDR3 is TGTGCCAGCAGCAACGCAGGGACCCCAGGCTCTGGAAACACCATATATTTT.

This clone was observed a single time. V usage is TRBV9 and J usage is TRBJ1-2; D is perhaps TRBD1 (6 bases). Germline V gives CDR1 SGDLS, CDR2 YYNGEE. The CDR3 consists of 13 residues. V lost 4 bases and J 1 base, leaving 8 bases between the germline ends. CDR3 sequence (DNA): TGTGCCAGCAGCAAGGACAGTAACTATGGCTACACCTTC. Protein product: CASSKDSNYGYTF.